Listed below are T cell receptor beta chains from one sample, sequenced in a study of cytomegalovirus exposure and HLA in healthy donors. Measured with immunoSEQ multiplex PCR; TCRdb has only the in-frame clones, and not every one. The sample contains about 85,000 clones, roughly 80% of which appear only once. The specimen sequenced was PBMCs. The receptor set was obtained from a boy aged 5 to 17 in good health and CMV-seronegative. CDR3s include the opening cysteine and the closing phenylalanine or tryptophan. Fields, in order: J gene, clone size, CDR3 length, V gene, CDR3 protein. The listing skips clone size in some rows; elsewhere it reads once, few, many or a size class.

TRBJ1-5 NA 15 TRBV7-2 CASSLQAGGNQPQHF
TRBJ2-7 NA 14 TRBV2 CASTPDRGAYEQYF
TRBJ1-1 NA 15 TRBV7-9 CASSLAGQANTEAFF
TRBJ1-6 NA 15 TRBV30 CAWSVTDVVDSPLHF
TRBJ2-5 NA 14 TRBV29-1 CSQLGRGRQETQYF
TRBJ1-1 NA 13 TRBV4-2 CASSQDVQGEAFF
TRBJ1-1 NA 16 TRBV18 CASSGQGRGLNTEAFF
TRBJ2-7 NA 12 TRBV7-9 CASNKQGYEQYF
TRBJ1-1 NA 13 TRBV19 CASSISPNTEAFF
TRBJ1-2 NA 13 TRBV30 CAWSDTGTYGYTF
TRBJ1-1 NA 13 TRBV6-5 CASREGESTEAFF
TRBJ1-2 NA 15 TRBV28 CASRATGTGHYGYTF
TRBJ1-2 NA 14 TRBV7-2 CASSLDQGAQGYTF
TRBJ2-5 NA 14 TRBV9 CASSKGLSGETQYF
TRBJ1-2 NA 17 TRBV5-4 CASSRGGTVPTNYGYTF
TRBJ2-1 NA 13 TRBV30 CALSSGGVDEQFF
TRBJ2-4 few 17 TRBV4-1 CASSQDSSGLAKNIQYF
TRBJ2-1 NA 13 TRBV27 CASSLGTYNEQFF
TRBJ2-5 NA 15 TRBV21-1 CASSKFCRGLKTQYF
TRBJ2-3 NA 12 TRBV30 CAWREYSDTQYF
TRBJ1-1 NA 15 TRBV7-2 CASSLNGGGGTEAFF
TRBJ1-4 few 14 TRBV28 CASSFGTGGEKLFF
TRBJ2-2 NA 15 TRBV9 CASSVTSGGGGELFF
TRBJ2-7 NA 14 TRBV7-2 CASSYGQGSYEQYF
TRBJ2-1 few 13 TRBV19 CASSITGVGEQFF
TRBJ1-6 NA 17 TRBV6-1 CASSGDSEGSYNSPLHF
TRBJ1-1 NA 14 TRBV27 CASRLTGGNTEAFF
TRBJ1-4 NA 15 TRBV4-3 CASSQDPRANEKLFF
TRBJ2-2 once 16 TRBV7-9 CASSSHRGKNTGELFF
TRBJ1-4 once 15 TRBV29-1 CSVRDRDRPNEKLFF
TRBJ2-5 NA 13 TRBV11-3 CASSLGTQETQYF
TRBJ2-5 NA 16 TRBV9 CASSPRLAGGMETQYF
TRBJ2-1 NA 15 TRBV7-2 CASSPQGAINNEQFF
TRBJ1-6 NA 12 TRBV6-1 CASSGADSTLHF
TRBJ2-7 NA 15 TRBV4-1 CASSRADTGTYEQYF
TRBJ2-7 NA 14 TRBV6-5 CASSRGTFSYEQYF
TRBJ1-5 NA 14 TRBV7-8 CASSLEDKNQPQHF
NA few 15 TRBV4-1 CASSYLQGSTYEQYF
TRBJ2-7 NA 14 TRBV19 CASTSTPGSYEQYF
TRBJ2-1 NA 12 TRBV29-1 CSVVLTNGEQFF
TRBJ2-7 NA 14 TRBV28 CASRGTSDSYEQYF
TRBJ2-1 once 16 TRBV7-2 CASTPRLAGGTNEQFF
TRBJ1-1 NA 15 TRBV15 CATSSIRGEDTEAFF
TRBJ2-5 few 16 TRBV5-4 CASSLGAGVFQETQYF
TRBJ2-3 NA 12 TRBV9 CASSVQADTQYF
TRBJ1-6 once 13 TRBV5-1 CAVKRDYNSPLHF
TRBJ2-5 NA 13 TRBV29-1 CSVEAGQQETQYF
TRBJ1-5 few 13 TRBV11-3 CASSLQGYQPQHF
TRBJ2-1 NA 14 TRBV27 CASSPGISYNEQFF
TRBJ1-2 NA 14 TRBV6-1 CASRWTGREYGYTF
TRBJ2-3 few 14 TRBV27 CASRVGLAGVTQYF
TRBJ2-7 NA 12 TRBV7-9 CASSGQTYEQYF
TRBJ1-4 NA 13 TRBV28 CASTTAANEKLFF
TRBJ2-7 NA 16 TRBV7-8 CASSFYQTGRSYEQYF